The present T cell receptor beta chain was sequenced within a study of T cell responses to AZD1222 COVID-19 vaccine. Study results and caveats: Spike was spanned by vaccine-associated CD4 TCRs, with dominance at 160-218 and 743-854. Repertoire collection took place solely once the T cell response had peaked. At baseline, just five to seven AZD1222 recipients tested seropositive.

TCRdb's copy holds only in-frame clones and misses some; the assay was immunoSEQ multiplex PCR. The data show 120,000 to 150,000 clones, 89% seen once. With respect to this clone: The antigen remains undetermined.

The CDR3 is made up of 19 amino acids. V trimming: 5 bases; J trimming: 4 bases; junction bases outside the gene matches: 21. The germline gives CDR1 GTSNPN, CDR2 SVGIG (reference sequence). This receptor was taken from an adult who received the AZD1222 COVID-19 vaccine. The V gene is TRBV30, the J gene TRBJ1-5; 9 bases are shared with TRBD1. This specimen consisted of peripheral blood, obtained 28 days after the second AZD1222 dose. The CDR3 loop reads CAWANEPGQGRGENQPQHF. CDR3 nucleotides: TGTGCCTGGGCGAATGAACCGGGACAGGGACGGGGGGAAAATCAGCCCCAGCATTTT.